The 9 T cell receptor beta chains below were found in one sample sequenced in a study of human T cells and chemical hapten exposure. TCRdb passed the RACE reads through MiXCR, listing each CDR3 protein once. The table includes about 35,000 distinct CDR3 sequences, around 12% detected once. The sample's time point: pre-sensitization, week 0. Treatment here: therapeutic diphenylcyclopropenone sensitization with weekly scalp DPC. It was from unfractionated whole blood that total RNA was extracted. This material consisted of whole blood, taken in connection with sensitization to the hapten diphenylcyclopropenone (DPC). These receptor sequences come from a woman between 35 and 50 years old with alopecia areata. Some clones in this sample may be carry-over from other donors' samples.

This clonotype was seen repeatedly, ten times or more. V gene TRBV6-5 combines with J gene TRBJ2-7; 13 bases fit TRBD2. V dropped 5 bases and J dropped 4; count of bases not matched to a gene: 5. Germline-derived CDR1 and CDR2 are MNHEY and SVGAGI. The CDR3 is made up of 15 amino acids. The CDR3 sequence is CASSILAGGQYEQYF. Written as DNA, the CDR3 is TGTGCCAGCAGTATACTAGCGGGGGGGCAATACGAGCAGTACTTC.

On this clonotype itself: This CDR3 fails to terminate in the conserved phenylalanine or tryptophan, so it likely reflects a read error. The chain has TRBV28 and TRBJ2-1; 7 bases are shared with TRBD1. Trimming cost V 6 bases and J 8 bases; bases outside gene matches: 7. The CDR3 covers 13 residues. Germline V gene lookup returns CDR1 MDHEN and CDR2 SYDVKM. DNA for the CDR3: TGTGCCAGCAGGGACAGGCCTTTTGATGAGCAGTTCTTG. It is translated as CASRDRPFDEQFL.

DNA for the CDR3: TGTGCCAGCAGTTTATTGGACAATATTGGGCAGTACTTC. It encodes CASSLLDNIGQYF. V gene TRBV28 combines with J gene TRBJ2-7; the D gene is possibly TRBD1 (5 bases). The CDR3 contains 13 residues. V lost 1 base and J 9 bases, leaving 13 bases between the germline ends. Germline V gives CDR1 MDHEN, CDR2 SYDVKM.

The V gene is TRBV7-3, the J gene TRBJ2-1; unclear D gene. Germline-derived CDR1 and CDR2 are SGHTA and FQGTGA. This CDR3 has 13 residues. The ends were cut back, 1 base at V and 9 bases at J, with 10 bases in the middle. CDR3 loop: CASSLRAWGEQFF. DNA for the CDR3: TGTGCCAGCAGCTTAAGGGCTTGGGGTGAGCAGTTCTTC.

DNA for the CDR3: TGCAGCGTTGAAGGACTAGCGGTCAATGAGCAGTTCTTC. Translating it yields CSVEGLAVNEQFF. The rearrangement links TRBV29-1 to TRBJ2-1; TRBD2 matches at 9 bases. Trimming took 1 base from V and 6 from J; bases not matched to a gene: 1. Germline V gene lookup returns CDR1 SQVTM and CDR2 ANQGSEA. This CDR3 is built from 13 residues.

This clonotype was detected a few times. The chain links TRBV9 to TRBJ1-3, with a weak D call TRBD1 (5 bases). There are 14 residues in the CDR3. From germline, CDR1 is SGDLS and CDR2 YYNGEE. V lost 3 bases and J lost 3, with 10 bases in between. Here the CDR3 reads CASSGGFGGNTIYF. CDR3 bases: TGTGCCAGCAGCGGGGGGTTCGGTGGAAACACCATATATTTT.

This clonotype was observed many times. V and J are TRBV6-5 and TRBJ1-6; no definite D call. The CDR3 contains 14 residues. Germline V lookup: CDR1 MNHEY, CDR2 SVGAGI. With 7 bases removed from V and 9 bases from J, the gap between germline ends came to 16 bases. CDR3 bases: TGTGCCAGCACCACGGACGGCGGGGTTTCACCCCTCCACTTT. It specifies CASTTDGGVSPLHF.

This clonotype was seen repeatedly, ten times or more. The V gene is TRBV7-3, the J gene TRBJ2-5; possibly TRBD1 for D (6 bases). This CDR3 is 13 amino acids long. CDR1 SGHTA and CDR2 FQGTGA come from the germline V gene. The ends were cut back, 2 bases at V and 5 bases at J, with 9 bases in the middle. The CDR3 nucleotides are TGTGCCAGCAGCTTAGGGGGCTGGGAGACCCAGTACTTC. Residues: CASSLGGWETQYF.

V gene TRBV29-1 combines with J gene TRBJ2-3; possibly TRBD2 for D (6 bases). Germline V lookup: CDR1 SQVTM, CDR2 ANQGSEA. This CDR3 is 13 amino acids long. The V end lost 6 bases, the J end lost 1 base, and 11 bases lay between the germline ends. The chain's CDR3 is CSVQRARTDTQYF. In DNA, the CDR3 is TGCAGCGTGCAGCGGGCCCGCACAGATACGCAGTATTTT.